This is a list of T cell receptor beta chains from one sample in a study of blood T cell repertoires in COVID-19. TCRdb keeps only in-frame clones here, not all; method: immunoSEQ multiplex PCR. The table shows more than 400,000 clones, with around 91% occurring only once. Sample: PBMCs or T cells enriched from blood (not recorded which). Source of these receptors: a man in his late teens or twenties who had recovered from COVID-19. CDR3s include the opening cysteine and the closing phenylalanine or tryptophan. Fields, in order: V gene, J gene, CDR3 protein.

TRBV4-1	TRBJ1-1	CASSPAGDNTEAFF
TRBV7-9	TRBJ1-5	CASSSLVSEPQHF
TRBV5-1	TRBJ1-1	CASSLVGRNTEAFF
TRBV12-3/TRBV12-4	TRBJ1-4	CASSSDRDKLFF
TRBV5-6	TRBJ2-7	CASSTGLGNYEQYF
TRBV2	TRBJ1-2	CASSEGGYRFNYGYTF
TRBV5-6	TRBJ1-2	CASSFRGNYGYTF
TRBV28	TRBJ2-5	CASSSPTSMGETQYF
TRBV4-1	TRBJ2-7	CASSTSGASSYEQYF
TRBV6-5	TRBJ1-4	CASSHRGTNEKLFF
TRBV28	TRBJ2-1	CASSPGDRDDNEQFF
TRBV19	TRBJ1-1	CASRGGPLMNTEAFF
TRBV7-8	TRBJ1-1	CASSLDRENTEAFF
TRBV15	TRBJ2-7	CATSPRRATYEQYF
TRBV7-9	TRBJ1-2	CASSQREGEYGYTF
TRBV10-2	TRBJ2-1	CASSPILKIHNEQFF
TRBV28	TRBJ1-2	CASRDRDSYGYTF
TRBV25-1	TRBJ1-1	CATYSTSGAFF
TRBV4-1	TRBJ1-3	CASSQDLGRTYSGNTIYF
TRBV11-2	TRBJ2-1	CASTGLAGGYNEQFF
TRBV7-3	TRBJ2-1	CASSPEREAEQFF
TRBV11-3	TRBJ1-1	CASSSQGSLTEAFF
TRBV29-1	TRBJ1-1	CSVDDSMNTEAFF
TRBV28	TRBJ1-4	CASSFAGGGYEKLFF
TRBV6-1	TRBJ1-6	CASSEGEGSYNSPLHF
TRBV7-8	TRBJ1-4	CASSLVPTGAYEKLFF
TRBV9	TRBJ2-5	CASSVSGEQWETQYF
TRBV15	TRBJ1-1	CATSRDLANTEAFF
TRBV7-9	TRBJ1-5	CASSLGEYSNQPQHF
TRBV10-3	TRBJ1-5	CAISDSVGQVNQPQHF
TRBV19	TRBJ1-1	CASIAGTGGGEAFF
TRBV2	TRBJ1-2	CASSDPTGTKGAWGYTF
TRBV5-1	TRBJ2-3	CASSMDGLITDTQYF
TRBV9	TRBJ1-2	CASSVGRANYGYTF
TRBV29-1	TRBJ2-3	CSVRRDRGSDTQYF